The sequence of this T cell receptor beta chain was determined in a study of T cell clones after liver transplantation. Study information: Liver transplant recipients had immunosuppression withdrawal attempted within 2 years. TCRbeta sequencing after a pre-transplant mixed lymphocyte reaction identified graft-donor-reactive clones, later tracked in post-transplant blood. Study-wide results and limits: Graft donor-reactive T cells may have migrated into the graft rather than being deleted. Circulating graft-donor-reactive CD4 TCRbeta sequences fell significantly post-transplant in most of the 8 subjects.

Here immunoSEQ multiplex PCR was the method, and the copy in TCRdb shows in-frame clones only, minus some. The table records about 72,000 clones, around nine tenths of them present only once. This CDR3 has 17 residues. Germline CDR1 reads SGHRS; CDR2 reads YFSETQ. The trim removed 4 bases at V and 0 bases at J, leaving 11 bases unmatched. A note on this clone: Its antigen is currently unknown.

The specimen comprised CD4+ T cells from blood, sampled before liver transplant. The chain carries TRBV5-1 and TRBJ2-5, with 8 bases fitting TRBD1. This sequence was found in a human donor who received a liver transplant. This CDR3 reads CASSLGQAVEYQETQYF. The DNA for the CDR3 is TGCGCCAGCAGCCTGGGACAGGCGGTGGAATACCAAGAGACCCAGTACTTC.